The clone carrying this T cell receptor beta chain appeared a few times. The antigen remains undetermined. This record comes from a study of T cell repertoires in cytomegalovirus infection. Whole-study context: Recently identified HLA-C-restricted and well-studied HLA-B-restricted CMV epitopes were used.

Deletions cut 1 base from V and 4 bases from J, with 13 bases between. The CDR3 is made up of 15 amino acids. Per the germline V gene, CDR1 is SGHAT and CDR2 is FQNNGV. MiXCR, run by TCRdb on the reads, gives a single entry per CDR3 protein. The top ten clones hold 15% to 20% of a sample with roughly 500,000 distinct CDR3 sequences, 30% to 35% of them seen once. This specimen consisted of cultured PBMCs, obtained from culture after CMV antigen stimulation. This chain uses TRBV11-2 with TRBJ1-1, with D perhaps TRBD1 (5 bases). This clonotype was sampled from a human donor in good health (CMV status not recorded). Some clones in this sample may be carry-over from other donors' samples. DNA for the CDR3: TGTGCCAGCAGCTTAGCGGGGACTTTTACCACTGAAGCTTTCTTT. This encodes CASSLAGTFTTEAFF.